This TCR beta chain was recorded in a study of cytomegalovirus exposure and HLA in healthy donors. In the PCR, 60 Vbeta and 13 Jbeta primers were used. Produced via immunoSEQ multiplex PCR; TCRdb's table is partial and in-frame only. The data show 150,000 to 190,000 clones, 70% to 90% seen once. Study observations and caveats: V- and J-gene trimming in TCR beta was tied to a missense DCLRE1C variant by an analysis performed later. Common viral pathogens seemed to be connected with several of the most significant clusters, according to a later analysis. Being productive about 87% or about 30% of the time was typical of most TCR beta V segments in an earlier analysis.

This CDR3 contains 15 residues. V lost 7 bases to trimming and J lost 0 bases, with 14 bases between them. CDR1 and CDR2 (germline): SGDLS, YYNGEE. About this clone: Its cognate antigen is unknown.

The V call is TRBV9, the J call TRBJ1-3; no reliable D call. The receptor was derived from a woman aged 18 to 35 in good health and CMV-seronegative. Sequences were obtained from PBMCs. CDR3 sequence (DNA): TGTGCCAGCGCCAAACAGCCTTCCTCTGGAAACACCATATATTTT. Translated: CASAKQPSSGNTIYF.